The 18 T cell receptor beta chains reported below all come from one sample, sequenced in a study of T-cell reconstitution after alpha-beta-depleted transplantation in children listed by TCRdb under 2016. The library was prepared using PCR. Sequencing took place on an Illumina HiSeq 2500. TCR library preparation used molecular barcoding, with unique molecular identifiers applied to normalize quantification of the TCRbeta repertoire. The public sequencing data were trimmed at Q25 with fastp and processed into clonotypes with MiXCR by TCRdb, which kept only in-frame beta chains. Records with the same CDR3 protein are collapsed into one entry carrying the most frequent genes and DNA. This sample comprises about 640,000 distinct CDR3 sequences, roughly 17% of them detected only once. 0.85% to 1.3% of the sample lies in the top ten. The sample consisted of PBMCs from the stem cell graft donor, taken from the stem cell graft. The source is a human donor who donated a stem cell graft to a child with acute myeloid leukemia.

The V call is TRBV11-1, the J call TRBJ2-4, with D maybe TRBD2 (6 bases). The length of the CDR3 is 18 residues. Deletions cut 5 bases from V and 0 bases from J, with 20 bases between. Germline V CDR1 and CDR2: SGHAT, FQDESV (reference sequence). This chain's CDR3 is CASSAGRAYRLAKNIQYF. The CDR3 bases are TGTGCCAGCAGCGCGGGACGGGCTTACCGTCTAGCCAAAAACATTCAGTACTTC.

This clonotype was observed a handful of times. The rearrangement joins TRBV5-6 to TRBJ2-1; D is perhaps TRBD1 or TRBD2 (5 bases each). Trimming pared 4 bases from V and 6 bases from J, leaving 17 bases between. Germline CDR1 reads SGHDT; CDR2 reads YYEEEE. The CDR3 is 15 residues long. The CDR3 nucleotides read TGTGCCAGCAGCGTATTGAAACCGGGGCCCAATGAGCAGTTCTTC. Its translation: CASSVLKPGPNEQFF. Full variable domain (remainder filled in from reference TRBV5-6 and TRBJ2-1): DAGVTQSPTHLIKTRGQQVTLRCSPKSGHDTVSWYQQALGQGPQFIFQYYEEEERQRGNFPDRFSGHQFPNYSSELNVNALLLGDSALYLCASSVLKPGPNEQFFGPGTRLTVL.

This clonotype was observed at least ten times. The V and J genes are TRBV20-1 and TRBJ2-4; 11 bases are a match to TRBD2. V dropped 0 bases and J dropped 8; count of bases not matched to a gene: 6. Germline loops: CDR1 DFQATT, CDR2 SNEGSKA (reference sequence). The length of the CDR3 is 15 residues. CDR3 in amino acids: CSARDWVAGGDIQYF. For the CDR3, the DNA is TGCAGTGCTAGAGATTGGGTAGCGGGGGGGGACATTCAGTACTTC.

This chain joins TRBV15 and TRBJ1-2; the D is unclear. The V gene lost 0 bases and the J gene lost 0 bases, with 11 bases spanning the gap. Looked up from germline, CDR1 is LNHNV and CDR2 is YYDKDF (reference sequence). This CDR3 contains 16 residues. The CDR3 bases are TGTGCCACCAGCAGAGATCACGAAGGAGCTAACTATGGCTACACCTTC. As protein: CATSRDHEGANYGYTF.

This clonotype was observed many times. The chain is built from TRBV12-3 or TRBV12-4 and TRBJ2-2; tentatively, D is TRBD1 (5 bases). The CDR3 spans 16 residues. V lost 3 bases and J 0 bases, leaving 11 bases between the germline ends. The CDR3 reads CASSFARASNTGELFF. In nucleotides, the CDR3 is TGTGCCAGCAGTTTCGCCAGGGCCTCGAACACCGGGGAGCTGTTTTTT.

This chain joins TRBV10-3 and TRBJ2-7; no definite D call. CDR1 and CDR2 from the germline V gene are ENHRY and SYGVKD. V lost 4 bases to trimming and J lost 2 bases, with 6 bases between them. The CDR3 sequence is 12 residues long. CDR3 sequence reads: CAISAGTYEQYV. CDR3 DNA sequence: TGTGCCATCAGTGCTGGTACCTACGAGCAGTACGTC.

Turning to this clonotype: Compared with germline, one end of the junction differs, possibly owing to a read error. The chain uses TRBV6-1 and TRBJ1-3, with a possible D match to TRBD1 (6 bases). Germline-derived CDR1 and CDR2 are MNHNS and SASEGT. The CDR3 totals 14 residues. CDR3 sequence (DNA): TGTGCCAGCATCAAGGGGGGCTCTGGCAACACCATATATTTT. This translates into CASIKGGSGNTIYF.

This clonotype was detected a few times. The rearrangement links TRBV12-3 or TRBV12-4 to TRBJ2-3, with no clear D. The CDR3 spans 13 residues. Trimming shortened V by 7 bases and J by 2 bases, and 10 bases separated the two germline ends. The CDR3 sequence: CASTLGFTDTQYF. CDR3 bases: TGTGCCAGCACCCTGGGGTTCACAGATACGCAGTATTTT.

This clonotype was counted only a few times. The chain's CDR3 is CASRSSTDTQYF. The CDR3 bases are TGTGCCAGCAGGAGTAGCACAGATACGCAGTATTTT. V and J are TRBV11-2 and TRBJ2-3; unclear D gene. From germline, CDR1 is SGHAT and CDR2 FQNNGV. V lost 6 bases and J lost 0, with 4 bases in between. The CDR3 sequence is 12 residues long.

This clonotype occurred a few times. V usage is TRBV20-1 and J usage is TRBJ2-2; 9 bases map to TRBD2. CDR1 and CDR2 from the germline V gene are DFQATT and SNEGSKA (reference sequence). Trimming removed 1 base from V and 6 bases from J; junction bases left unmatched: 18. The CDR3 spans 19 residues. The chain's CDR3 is CSARGLHGGGGSVPGELFF. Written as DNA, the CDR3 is TGCAGTGCTAGAGGTCTCCACGGCGGGGGGGGCTCGGTTCCCGGGGAGCTGTTTTTT.

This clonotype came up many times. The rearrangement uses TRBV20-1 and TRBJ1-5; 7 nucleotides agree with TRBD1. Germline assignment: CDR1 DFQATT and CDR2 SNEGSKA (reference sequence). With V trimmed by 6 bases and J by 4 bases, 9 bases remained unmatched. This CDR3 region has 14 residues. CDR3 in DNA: TGCAGTGCCCCGAGGCGGGACAGAAATCAGCCCCAGCATTTT. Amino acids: CSAPRRDRNQPQHF.

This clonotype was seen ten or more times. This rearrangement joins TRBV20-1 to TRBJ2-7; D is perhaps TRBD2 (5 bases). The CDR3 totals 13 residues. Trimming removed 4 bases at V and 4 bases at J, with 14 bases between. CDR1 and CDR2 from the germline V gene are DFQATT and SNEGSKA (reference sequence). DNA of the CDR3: TGCAGTGCTAATCGACTATCTCTTTACGAGCAGTACTTC. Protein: CSANRLSLYEQYF.

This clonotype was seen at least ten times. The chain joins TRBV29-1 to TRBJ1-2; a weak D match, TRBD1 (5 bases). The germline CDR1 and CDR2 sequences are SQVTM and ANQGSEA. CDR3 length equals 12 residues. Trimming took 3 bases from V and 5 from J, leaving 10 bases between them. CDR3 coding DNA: TGCAGCGTTGACCCCGGGACGTATGGCTACACCTTC. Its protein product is CSVDPGTYGYTF.

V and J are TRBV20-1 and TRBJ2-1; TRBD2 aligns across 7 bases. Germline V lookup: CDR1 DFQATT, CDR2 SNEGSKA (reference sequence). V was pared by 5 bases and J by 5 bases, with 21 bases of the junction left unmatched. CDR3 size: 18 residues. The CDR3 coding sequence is TGCAGTGCTGAGGGGAAAAGCGGGGCCCCACGAAGTAACAATGAGCAGTTCTTC. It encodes CSAEGKSGAPRSNNEQFF.

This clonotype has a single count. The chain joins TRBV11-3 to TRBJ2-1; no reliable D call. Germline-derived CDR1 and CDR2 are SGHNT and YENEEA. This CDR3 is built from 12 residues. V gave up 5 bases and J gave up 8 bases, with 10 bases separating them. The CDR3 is CASSTRRHEQFF. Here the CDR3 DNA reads TGTGCCAGCAGCACCAGGCGCCATGAGCAGTTCTTC.

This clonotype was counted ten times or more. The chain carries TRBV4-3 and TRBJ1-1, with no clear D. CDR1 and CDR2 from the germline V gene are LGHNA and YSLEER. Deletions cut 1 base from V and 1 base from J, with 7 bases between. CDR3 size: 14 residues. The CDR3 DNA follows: TGCGCCAGCAGCCAAGTTGGCAGGAACACTGAAGCTTTCTTT. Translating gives CASSQVGRNTEAFF.

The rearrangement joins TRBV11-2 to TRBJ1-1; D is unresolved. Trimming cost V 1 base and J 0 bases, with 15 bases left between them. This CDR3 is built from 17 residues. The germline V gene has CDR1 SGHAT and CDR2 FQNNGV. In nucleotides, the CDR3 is TGTGCCAGCAGCTTAGTCCGGCATGTTCCCATGAACACTGAAGCTTTCTTT. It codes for CASSLVRHVPMNTEAFF.

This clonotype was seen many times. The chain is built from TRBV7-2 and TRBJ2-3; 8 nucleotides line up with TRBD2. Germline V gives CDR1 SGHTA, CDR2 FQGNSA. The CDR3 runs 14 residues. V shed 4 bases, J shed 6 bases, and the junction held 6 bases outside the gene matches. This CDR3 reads CASSSLAGTDTQYF. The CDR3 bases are TGTGCCAGCAGCTCGTTAGCGGGGACGGATACGCAGTATTTT.